This T cell receptor beta chain was obtained from a study of cytomegalovirus exposure and HLA in healthy donors. The PCR had 60 Vbeta and 13 Jbeta primers. The table came from immunoSEQ multiplex PCR; TCRdb's copy has only in-frame clones and leaves some out. The data hold 150,000 or so clones, with approximately 80% observed a single time. This clone was detected a few times. The ends lost 4 bases at V and 2 bases at J; junction bases unmatched: 15. CDR3 length: 17 residues. Germline CDR1 SGDLS, CDR2 YYNGEE. Sequencing was done on a sample of PBMCs. The receptor comes from a male donor in good health and CMV-seropositive. The gene calls are TRBV9 and TRBJ2-7, with 7 bases identical to TRBD2. The CDR3 loop reads CASSPRGSGPGTYEQYF. The CDR3 DNA follows: TGTGCCAGCAGCCCCCGGGGTAGCGGGCCTGGGACCTACGAGCAGTACTTC.